This T cell receptor (beta chain) was found in a study of blood T cells in healthy people across ages. Study outcomes and limitations: Correlation between TCR beta diversity and naive T cell percentage was strong. Lack of knowledge of donor CMV status possibly confounded expanded clonotype changes.

In its sample, this clonotype was seen many times. Its cognate antigen is unknown. A second PCR, run for roughly 7 to 11 cycles, used a sample-barcoded 5' primer plus a J-beta primer mix. In TCRdb, the 5' RACE reads were re-called with MiXCR into one record per CDR3 protein. The data contain 1.5 million to 2 million distinct CDR3 sequences, about 31% of them singletons. The V end lost 0 bases, the J end lost 0 bases, and 12 bases lay between the germline ends. Germline values: CDR1 SQVTM, CDR2 ANQGSEA. The CDR3 sequence is 17 residues long. Healthy individuals of Caucasian origin from Russia, aged about 6 to 100, served as donors.

Specimen: blood. The J gene is TRBJ2-6, the V gene TRBV29-1, with D perhaps matching TRBD2 (6 bases). The TCR comes from a young woman in good health. CDR3 DNA: TGCAGCGTTGAAGAGGTTGGGGGACTCTCTGGGGCCAACGTCCTGACTTTC. It codes for CSVEEVGGLSGANVLTF.